Following are 30 T cell receptor beta chains from one sample sequenced in a study of blood T cell repertoires in COVID-19. Profiling relied on immunoSEQ multiplex PCR, and the TCRdb table lists in-frame clones only, not all of them. This table holds some 130,000 clones, roughly 85% found once. The sample taken for sequencing was peripheral blood. The origin of the receptors is a human donor in a cohort sampled during active COVID-19.

The chain uses TRBV19 and TRBJ2-3; 10 nucleotides agree with TRBD2. V lost 5 bases and J lost 4; bases outside the gene matches: 9. Germline V gene sequence: CDR1 LNHDA, CDR2 SQIVND (reference sequence). The CDR3 totals 16 residues. The CDR3 DNA sequence: TGTGCCAGTAGTCCCCCCCAGCGGGGGGGGGCAGATACGCAGTATTTT. Its protein product is CASSPPQRGGADTQYF.

This chain joins TRBV6-5 and TRBJ1-4; TRBD1 matches at 7 bases. From germline, CDR1 is MNHEY and CDR2 SVGAGI. There are 14 residues in the CDR3. V was pared by 6 bases and J by 8 bases, with 9 bases of the junction left unmatched. CDR3 loop: CASRRGQVQEKLFF. DNA for the CDR3: TGTGCCAGCAGACGCGGACAGGTTCAAGAAAAACTGTTTTTT.

This clone was seen only a few times. The chain recombines TRBV28 with TRBJ1-2; D unresolved. The ends were cut back, 6 bases at V and 3 bases at J, with 11 bases in the middle. The CDR3 loop spans 13 amino acids. Germline V gene lookup returns CDR1 MDHEN and CDR2 SYDVKM. The chain's CDR3 is CASRYRQDYGYTF. CDR3 in DNA: TGTGCCAGCAGATATAGGCAGGACTATGGCTACACCTTC.

This clone has just one count. CDR3: CASSPRDRGLYEQYV. The CDR3 coding sequence is TGTGCCAGCAGCCCCCGGGACAGGGGGTTGTACGAGCAGTACGTC. The chain employs TRBV7-8 and TRBJ2-7; 11 bases align to TRBD1. The ends lost 5 bases at V and 4 bases at J; junction bases unmatched: 7. The CDR3 length is 15 residues. Germline loops: CDR1 SGHVS, CDR2 FQNEAQ.

The V call is TRBV18, the J call TRBJ2-3, with 9 positions matching TRBD1. Trimming took 6 bases from V and 3 from J; bases not matched to a gene: 10. The V gene's germline CDR1 is KGHSH and CDR2 LQKENI. The CDR3 covers 16 residues. The DNA for the CDR3 is TGTGCCAGCTCGCAAACAGGGGGCGTTTGGACAGATACGCAGTATTTT. It is translated as CASSQTGGVWTDTQYF. The variable domain in full, with the rest retrieved from reference TRBV18 and TRBJ2-3, is NAGVMQNPRHLVRRRGQEARLRCSPMKGHSHVYWYRQLPEEGLKFMVYLQKENIIDESGMPKERFSAEFPKEGPSILRIQQVVRGDSAAYFCASSQTGGVWTDTQYFGPGTRLTVL.

V is TRBV11-2 and J is TRBJ1-2; no firm D call. V shed 1 base and J shed 8 bases, with 8 bases lying between them. This CDR3 comprises 12 residues. The germline CDR1 and CDR2 sequences are SGHAT and FQNNGV. CDR3 DNA: TGTGCCAGCAGCTTAGGAGGGCGAGGCTACACCTTC. This translates into CASSLGGRGYTF.

The V gene is TRBV18, the J gene TRBJ1-1; 8 bases are shared with TRBD1. Per germline, CDR1 KGHSH and CDR2 LQKENI. V gave up 6 bases and J gave up 5 bases; unmatched junction bases: 5. The length of the CDR3 is 13 residues. The CDR3 protein is CASSSTGVTEAFF. The CDR3 DNA sequence: TGTGCCAGCTCGTCGACAGGGGTGACTGAAGCTTTCTTT.

V and J are TRBV6-6 and TRBJ1-1; D remains ambiguous. The CDR3 consists of 14 residues. Germline V gene data show CDR1 as MNHNY and CDR2 as SVGAGI (reference sequence). The V end was cut by 6 bases, the J end by 1 base, with 12 bases between. CDR3 DNA: TGTGCCAGCAGCCTCCCGGGAGGGAACACTGAAGCTTTCTTT. This sequence encodes CASSLPGGNTEAFF.

The genes are TRBV10-3 and TRBJ2-4, with TRBD1 matching 9 bases. CDR3 size: 21 residues. Per the germline V gene, CDR1 is ENHRY and CDR2 is SYGVKD. J lost 1 base, V lost 2 bases, and 18 bases had no gene match. The CDR3 region is CAISEMERTGDPSLAKNIQYF. The CDR3 nucleotides are TGTGCCATCAGTGAGATGGAGAGGACAGGGGATCCTTCCCTTGCCAAAAACATTCAGTACTTC.

V and J are TRBV4-3 and TRBJ2-1; no reliable D call. Looked up from germline, CDR1 is LGHNA and CDR2 is YSLEER. Between the trimmed V and J ends, which lost 0 bases and 8 bases, there was a span of 8 bases. This CDR3 region has 13 residues. The CDR3 reads CASSQDLGDEQFF. The CDR3 DNA reads as TGCGCCAGCAGCCAAGATCTGGGCGATGAGCAGTTCTTC.

Worth noting for this clone: Sequence at one end of the junction differs from germline and may be a read error. This rearrangement joins TRBV6-1 to TRBJ2-1; 9 bases line up with TRBD2. Per the germline V gene, CDR1 is MNHNS and CDR2 is SASEGT. This CDR3 is 14 amino acids long. The CDR3 region is CASSKAGGYNEQFF. CDR3 DNA: TGTGCCAGCAGTAAAGCGGGAGGCTACAATGAGCAGTTCTTC.

In this sample, this clone turned up a few times. V is TRBV7-8 and J is TRBJ2-1; the D gene is possibly TRBD2 (6 bases). Trimming removed 0 bases at V and 0 bases at J, with 15 bases between. The V gene's germline CDR1 is SGHVS and CDR2 FQNEAQ. This CDR3 is 18 amino acids long. The CDR3 here is CASSLAAVAGSSYNEQFF. Here the CDR3 DNA reads TGTGCCAGCAGCTTAGCGGCGGTGGCGGGGAGCTCCTACAATGAGCAGTTCTTC.

DNA for the CDR3: TGTGCCAGCACTCAAAAACTAAGGCGAAACATTCAGTACTTC. Translation gives CASTQKLRRNIQYF. This chain links TRBV11-3 with TRBJ2-4; D not certain. V was clipped by 7 bases and J by 6 bases, with 16 bases between them. Germline CDR1 and CDR2: SGHNT and YENEEA. This CDR3 spans 14 amino acids.

The chain couples TRBV9 to TRBJ2-3, with 16 positions matching TRBD2. The CDR3 consists of 15 residues. J lost 5 bases, V lost 6 bases, and 3 bases had no gene match. The germline gives CDR1 SGDLS, CDR2 YYNGEE. The CDR3 spells CASTGLAGGQDTQYF. CDR3 DNA sequence: TGTGCCAGCACGGGACTAGCGGGAGGGCAAGATACGCAGTATTTT.

This clone is a singleton in its sample. V gene TRBV7-9 combines with J gene TRBJ1-4, with D unclear. Germline V gene sequence: CDR1 SEHNR, CDR2 FQNEAQ (reference sequence). The CDR3 extends over 17 amino acids. The ends were cut back, 1 base at V and 1 base at J, with 13 bases in the middle. The CDR3 DNA reads TGTGCCAGCAGCTTAGATGCTAGCTTCGGAACTAATGAAAAACTGTTTTTT. It is translated as CASSLDASFGTNEKLFF.

The rearrangement links TRBV7-8 to TRBJ2-3; D not resolved. Per the germline V gene, CDR1 is SGHVS and CDR2 is FQNEAQ. This CDR3 has 11 residues. V was trimmed by 5 bases and J by 3 bases, leaving 3 bases between them. The chain's CDR3 is CASSPTDTQYF. CDR3 nucleotides: TGTGCCAGCAGCCCTACAGATACGCAGTATTTT.

This chain joins TRBV2 and TRBJ2-2; 10 bases are shared with TRBD2. Germline loops: CDR1 SNHLY, CDR2 FYNNEI. J lost 0 bases, V lost 2 bases, and 0 bases had no gene match. There are 16 residues in the CDR3. CDR3 DNA: TGTGCCAGCAGTGAACTAGCGGGGGCGAACACCGGGGAGCTGTTTTTT. Translated, it gives CASSELAGANTGELFF.

The V gene is TRBV5-5, the J gene TRBJ1-6, with TRBD1 identical over 7 bases. There are 15 residues in the CDR3. Germline CDR1 SGHKS, CDR2 YYEKEE (reference sequence). J was trimmed by 9 bases and V by 1 base; bases with no gene match: 7. As DNA, the CDR3 is TGTGCCAGCAGCTTGACAGGGGTTAGTGGTTCACCCCTCCACTTT. Its translation is CASSLTGVSGSPLHF.

A few counts support this clone. The chain uses TRBV19 and TRBJ2-4; 7 bases agree with TRBD2. Per germline, CDR1 LNHDA and CDR2 SQIVND (reference sequence). The CDR3 extends over 17 amino acids. The trim removed 5 bases at V and 0 bases at J, leaving 10 bases unmatched. The CDR3 loop reads CASSPSWAGVAKNIQYF. The CDR3 nucleotides are TGTGCCAGTAGTCCGTCTTGGGCGGGAGTAGCCAAAAACATTCAGTACTTC.

V is TRBV7-2 and J is TRBJ2-2; 7 bases match TRBD2. CDR1 is SGHTA and CDR2 is FQGNSA in the germline V gene. V lost 8 bases, J lost 6 bases, and 9 bases stayed unmatched. The CDR3 totals 14 residues. The CDR3 DNA reads TGTGCCAGCGCACCCCAGGGAGGGGCCGGGGAGCTGTTTTTT. Its protein product is CASAPQGGAGELFF.

Only one count was recorded for this clone. The J gene is TRBJ2-1, the V gene TRBV20-1; possible D gene TRBD1, 5 bases. The CDR3 is made up of 10 amino acids. V lost 6 bases and J 13 bases, leaving 13 bases between the germline ends. The germline gives CDR1 DFQATT, CDR2 SNEGSKA (reference sequence). The CDR3 is CSASGRKQFF. In DNA, the CDR3 is TGCAGTGCCTCAGGGCGAAAACAGTTCTTC.

The genes are TRBV29-1 and TRBJ2-2; D unresolved. The CDR3 contains 13 residues. V was shortened by 4 bases and J by 6 bases, with 12 bases between the two germline ends. Germline V gene lookup returns CDR1 SQVTM and CDR2 ANQGSEA. DNA for the CDR3: TGCAGCGTTGCGACAAACTTGGCCGGGGAGCTGTTTTTT. Its protein product is CSVATNLAGELFF.

The sample holds many counts of this clone. This chain uses TRBV7-9 with TRBJ2-7, with D possibly matching TRBD2 (6 bases). V lost 4 bases, J lost 13 bases, and 17 bases lay in between. This CDR3 comprises 12 residues. Germline V CDR1 and CDR2: SEHNR, FQNEAQ (reference sequence). CDR3 residues: CASSSLTSLPYV. CDR3 bases: TGTGCCAGCAGCTCCTTGACTAGTCTACCCTACGTC.

This chain joins TRBV11-2 and TRBJ2-3, with 7 nucleotides matching TRBD1. V was pared by 5 bases and J by 0 bases, with 8 bases of the junction left unmatched. The CDR3 runs 16 residues. The germline V gene encodes CDR1 SGHAT and CDR2 FQNNGV. The CDR3 loop reads CASSPRRDRSTDTQYF. The CDR3 DNA sequence: TGTGCCAGCAGCCCCCGCCGGGACAGAAGCACAGATACGCAGTATTTT. Filled out from reference TRBV11-2 and TRBJ2-3, the complete variable domain reads EAGVAQSPRYKIIEKRQSVAFWCNPISGHATLYWYQQILGQGPKLLIQFQNNGVVDDSQLPKDRFSAERLKGVDSTLKIQPAKLEDSAVYLCASSPRRDRSTDTQYFGPGTRLTVL.

This clone has a single count. The V call is TRBV3-1 (or the pseudogene TRBV3-2), the J call TRBJ1-2; 7 bases match TRBD1. This CDR3 contains 13 residues. With V trimmed by 3 bases and J by 12 bases, 10 bases remained unmatched. Germline V gene lookup returns CDR1 LGHDT and CDR2 YNNKEL (reference sequence). The CDR3 region is CASSQGTASSNTF. The CDR3 region has the DNA TGTGCCAGCAGCCAGGGGACAGCCTCTTCAAACACCTTC.

The chain combines TRBV24-1 with TRBJ2-1; D gene unclear. Between the trimmed V and J ends, which lost 4 bases and 8 bases, there was a span of 8 bases. Germline lookup yields CDR1 KGHDR and CDR2 SFDVKD. The CDR3 covers 12 residues. The CDR3 bases are TGTGCCACCAGTGAGCTAGACTATGAGCAGTTCTTC. This encodes CATSELDYEQFF.

CDR3 DNA: TGTGCCAGCAGTGAAGGCAGGTTGAGTCGTTACTTC. It specifies CASSEGRLSRYF. The chain combines TRBV6-4 with TRBJ2-7; D ambiguous. Deletions cut 3 bases from V and 13 bases from J, with 16 bases between. The CDR3 runs to 12 residues. Germline V gene sequence: CDR1 MRHNA, CDR2 SNTAGT.

The chain links TRBV9 to TRBJ2-6, with a weak D call TRBD1 (5 bases). Germline CDR1 and CDR2: SGDLS and YYNGEE. Trimming removed 0 bases from V and 16 bases from J, with 8 bases in between. The CDR3 loop spans 11 amino acids. The DNA of the CDR3 is TGTGCCAGCAGCGTAGAATCAGGGCTGACTTTC. Its protein is CASSVESGLTF. Combining the CDR3 with reference TRBV9 and TRBJ2-6 gives the whole variable domain DSGVTQTPKHLITATGQRVTLRCSPRSGDLSVYWYQQSLDQGLQFLIQYYNGEERAKGNILERFSAQQFPDLHSELNLSSLELGDSALYFCASSVESGLTFGAGSRLTVL.

This chain uses TRBV19 with TRBJ2-2; possible D gene TRBD2, 6 bases. V was shortened by 1 base and J by 4 bases, with 16 bases between the two germline ends. Germline lookup yields CDR1 LNHDA and CDR2 SQIVND (reference sequence). The length of the CDR3 is 17 residues. CDR3 sequence reads: CASSIAPPGVSTGELFF. CDR3 bases: TGTGCCAGTAGTATAGCCCCCCCGGGGGTAAGCACCGGGGAGCTGTTTTTT.

This clone appeared once. The chain is built from TRBV4-1 and TRBJ1-1; no clear D. CDR1 and CDR2 from the germline V gene are MGHRA and YSYEKL. Trimming shortened V by 2 bases and J by 1 base, and 11 bases separated the two germline ends. The CDR3 sequence is 15 residues long. The CDR3 loop is CASSQPIRGNTEAFF. CDR3 nucleotides: TGCGCCAGCAGCCAACCGATCCGCGGGAACACTGAAGCTTTCTTT.